The 22 T cell receptor beta chains reported below all come from one sample, sequenced in a study of T cell responses to AZD1222 COVID-19 vaccine. Generated by immunoSEQ multiplex PCR, the TCRdb table keeps only in-frame clones and is missing some. The data contain 150,000 to 200,000 clones, 90% of them seen just once; the ten biggest clones take up 5% to 6.5%. This specimen consisted of peripheral blood, obtained 28 days after the second AZD1222 dose. The receptors were sampled from an adult who received the AZD1222 COVID-19 vaccine.

This chain connects TRBV12-3 or TRBV12-4 to TRBJ2-7; D perhaps matches TRBD1 (6 bases). Between the trimmed V and J ends, which lost 7 bases and 1 base, there was a span of 8 bases. The CDR3 extends over 12 amino acids. CDR3 loop: CASKTGSYEQYF. The DNA of the CDR3 is TGTGCCAGCAAAACAGGGTCCTACGAGCAGTACTTC.

J is TRBJ1-4 and V is TRBV28, with D possibly matching TRBD1 (6 bases). The CDR3 has 15 residues. CDR1 is MDHEN and CDR2 is SYDVKM in the germline V gene. Trimming left V 5 bases short and J 4 bases short, with 14 bases between. The CDR3 region is CASSPATGFNEKLFF. The CDR3 DNA reads TGTGCCAGCAGTCCCGCGACAGGATTTAATGAAAAACTGTTTTTT.

CDR3 in DNA: TGTGCCAGCGGGATTAGGGGTAACACCGGGGAGCTGTTTTTT. It specifies CASGIRGNTGELFF. The chain combines TRBV13 with TRBJ2-2; D is possibly TRBD1 (5 bases). The CDR3 has 14 residues. CDR1 and CDR2 (germline): PRHDT, FYEKMQ (reference sequence). The V and J ends lost 8 bases and 2 bases respectively, with 12 bases between them.

The V gene is TRBV29-1, the J gene TRBJ1-2; a weak D match, TRBD1 (5 bases). Trimming removed 4 bases from V and 2 bases from J, with 11 bases in between. Germline V CDR1 and CDR2: SQVTM, ANQGSEA. CDR3 length: 13 amino acids. CDR3 sequence: CSVVSGPNYGYTF. The CDR3 bases are TGCAGCGTTGTATCGGGACCAAACTATGGCTACACCTTC.

This sequence joins TRBV18 and TRBJ1-1, with 7 bases identical to TRBD1. The CDR3 consists of 12 residues. J lost 8 bases, V lost 4 bases, and 4 bases had no gene match. Per germline, CDR1 KGHSH and CDR2 LQKENI. The CDR3 DNA reads TGTGCCAGCTCACAGGACAGGCGAGAAGCTTTCTTT. This gives the protein CASSQDRREAFF. Filled out from reference TRBV18 and TRBJ1-1, the complete variable domain reads NAGVMQNPRHLVRRRGQEARLRCSPMKGHSHVYWYRQLPEEGLKFMVYLQKENIIDESGMPKERFSAEFPKEGPSILRIQQVVRGDSAAYFCASSQDRREAFFGQGTRLTVV.

The chain is built from TRBV7-9 and TRBJ1-1; D gene uncertain. The CDR3 is 14 residues long. Germline loops: CDR1 SEHNR, CDR2 FQNEAQ (reference sequence). V gave up 3 bases and J gave up 1 base, with 9 bases separating them. The CDR3 spells CASSFGEWNTEAFF. DNA for the CDR3: TGTGCCAGCAGCTTTGGCGAGTGGAACACTGAAGCTTTCTTT.

V usage is TRBV6-5 and J usage is TRBJ2-7; TRBD1 aligns across 9 bases. V lost 2 bases, J lost 1 base, and 6 bases stayed unmatched. Germline CDR1 MNHEY, CDR2 SVGAGI. This CDR3 has 16 amino acids. This CDR3 reads CASSYGGTGISYEQYF. The CDR3 region has the DNA TGTGCCAGCAGTTACGGAGGGACAGGGATATCCTACGAGCAGTACTTC.

The chain uses TRBV19 and TRBJ2-7; possibly TRBD1 for D (5 bases). The germline gives CDR1 LNHDA, CDR2 SQIVND (reference sequence). V gave up 5 bases and J gave up 3 bases, with 14 bases separating them. CDR3 length equals 14 residues. DNA for the CDR3: TGTGCCAGTAGTCCCCAGACAGATTACTACGAGCAGTACTTC. Translated, it gives CASSPQTDYYEQYF.

This clone was recorded only once. This chain uses TRBV30 with TRBJ2-5; no clear D. CDR3 length equals 11 residues. Trimming cost V 4 bases and J 4 bases, with 7 bases left between them. Germline CDR1 and CDR2: GTSNPN and SVGIG (reference sequence). In nucleotides, the CDR3 is TGTGCCTGGAACCTCTTAGAGACCCAGTACTTC. The encoded protein is CAWNLLETQYF. Using reference TRBV30 and TRBJ2-5 for the parts outside the CDR3, the full variable domain is SQTIHQWPATLVQPVGSPLSLECTVEGTSNPNLYWYRQAAGRGLQLLFYSVGIGQISSEVPQNLSASRPQDRQFILSSKKLLLSDSGFYLCAWNLLETQYFGPGTRLLVL.

Concerning this clone: At one of its ends the junction is not consistent with the germline gene, which may arise from a read error. V is TRBV30 and J is TRBJ1-5; D is possibly TRBD1 (5 bases). From germline, CDR1 is GTSNPN and CDR2 SVGIG (reference sequence). The CDR3 contains 13 residues. Here the CDR3 reads CAWAGSSSQPQHF. Here the CDR3 DNA reads TGTGCCTGGGCAGGGAGCAGCAGTCAGCCCCAGCATTTT.

This clone has only a few counts. V is TRBV7-2 and J is TRBJ1-4; D call uncertain. The V gene lost 2 bases and the J gene lost 0 bases, with 7 bases spanning the gap. Per the germline V gene, CDR1 is SGHTA and CDR2 is FQGNSA. The CDR3 extends over 15 amino acids. The CDR3 region is CASSLPTATNEKLFF. The CDR3 DNA follows: TGTGCCAGCAGCTTACCAACCGCAACTAATGAAAAACTGTTTTTT.

V and J are TRBV11-2 and TRBJ2-3, with TRBD1 matching over 8 bases. Germline V gene sequence: CDR1 SGHAT, CDR2 FQNNGV. This CDR3 spans 15 amino acids. The ends lost 4 bases at V and 4 bases at J; junction bases unmatched: 7. The CDR3 here is CASSSSGGRSDTQYF. The CDR3 DNA reads as TGTGCCAGCAGCTCCTCAGGGGGCAGATCAGATACGCAGTATTTT.

This chain joins TRBV6-2 or TRBV6-3 and TRBJ2-7; weak D call: TRBD1 (6 bases). Per the germline V gene, CDR1 is MNHEY and CDR2 is SVGEGT. V was clipped by 5 bases and J by 3 bases, with 11 bases between them. The CDR3 sequence is 13 residues long. As DNA, the CDR3 is TGTGCCAGCAGTAGGGGACAAAACTACGAGCAGTACTTC. Translated: CASSRGQNYEQYF.

The chain uses TRBV6-6 and TRBJ2-7, with TRBD2 as a possible D gene (5 bases). V was trimmed by 3 bases and J by 0 bases, leaving 12 bases between them. This CDR3 has 15 residues. Germline lookup yields CDR1 MNHNY and CDR2 SVGAGI (reference sequence). CDR3 DNA: TGTGCCAGCAGTTATGACTACACGAGCTCCTACGAGCAGTACTTC. Its protein is CASSYDYTSSYEQYF.

V and J are TRBV28 and TRBJ1-2; D possibly corresponds to TRBD1 (5 bases). The germline V and J ends were trimmed by 7 bases and 2 bases, with 14 bases remaining between them. This CDR3 contains 14 residues. Germline CDR1 MDHEN, CDR2 SYDVKM. CDR3 in amino acids: CASIQGAENYGYTF. The CDR3 DNA is TGTGCCAGCATCCAAGGGGCTGAGAACTATGGCTACACCTTC.

CDR3 sequence (DNA): TGTGCCAGCTCACTACGTCTGAGCTCCTACAATGAGCAGTTCTTC. It is translated as CASSLRLSSYNEQFF. This rearrangement joins TRBV18 to TRBJ2-1, with no clear D. This CDR3 comprises 15 residues. Trimming removed 4 bases at V and 0 bases at J, with 10 bases between. Germline CDR1 and CDR2: KGHSH and LQKENI. The full variable domain, completed using reference TRBV18 and TRBJ2-1, is NAGVMQNPRHLVRRRGQEARLRCSPMKGHSHVYWYRQLPEEGLKFMVYLQKENIIDESGMPKERFSAEFPKEGPSILRIQQVVRGDSAAYFCASSLRLSSYNEQFFGPGTRLTVL.

The chain is built from TRBV9 and TRBJ1-6; D gene ambiguous. V was clipped by 2 bases and J by 0 bases, with 6 bases between them. The length of the CDR3 is 15 residues. CDR1 SGDLS and CDR2 YYNGEE come from the germline V gene. The CDR3 spells CASSVGNSYNSPLHF. For the CDR3, the DNA is TGTGCCAGCAGCGTGGGGAACTCCTATAATTCACCCCTCCACTTT.

This clone occurred once. The chain has TRBV10-2 and TRBJ1-4; D is unclear. There are 10 residues in the CDR3. Germline V lookup: CDR1 WSHSY, CDR2 SAAADI. The CDR3 DNA sequence: TGCGCTACGAAAAGGGAAAAACTGTTTTTT. Protein sequence: CATKREKLFF.

The chain carries TRBV7-6 and TRBJ2-2; 10 positions agree with TRBD2. The V gene's germline CDR1 is SGHVS and CDR2 FNYEAQ. This CDR3 spans 19 amino acids. V dropped 1 base and J dropped 4; count of bases not matched to a gene: 12. For the CDR3, the DNA is TGTGCCAGCAGCTTAGATGGGGTAGCGGGAGGACGGCGCACCGGGGAGCTGTTTTTT. Amino acids: CASSLDGVAGGRRTGELFF.

This clone was counted a single time. This chain joins TRBV3-1 (or the pseudogene TRBV3-2) and TRBJ2-2; D uncertain. The CDR3 runs 16 residues. Trimming cost V 4 bases and J 0 bases, with 12 bases left between them. CDR1 and CDR2 from the germline V gene are LGHDT and YNNKEL (reference sequence). CDR3 region: CASSPRRASNTGELFF. The CDR3 DNA sequence: TGTGCCAGCAGCCCGCGTAGGGCATCGAACACCGGGGAGCTGTTTTTT.

This clone was observed a few times. This chain connects TRBV9 to TRBJ2-1; D possibly corresponds to TRBD1 (6 bases). Germline values: CDR1 SGDLS, CDR2 YYNGEE. The germline V and J ends were trimmed by 4 bases and 5 bases, with 16 bases remaining between them. This CDR3 comprises 15 residues. CDR3 protein: CASSPQPDSDNEQFF. DNA of the CDR3: TGTGCCAGCAGCCCCCAACCGGACAGCGACAATGAGCAGTTCTTC.

The V call is TRBV28, the J call TRBJ2-2; no clear D. Germline values: CDR1 MDHEN, CDR2 SYDVKM. The V end was cut by 6 bases, the J end by 2 bases, with 10 bases between. The CDR3 is made up of 14 amino acids. The CDR3 region is CASRGPPNTGELFF. DNA of the CDR3: TGTGCCAGCAGGGGCCCTCCCAACACCGGGGAGCTGTTTTTT.